The rows below give T cell receptor beta chains drawn from one sample of a study of OX40 agonist ivuxolimab in advanced cancers. Repertoires were generated with immunoSEQ multiplex PCR, while TCRdb's copy carries only in-frame clones and drops some. The sample yields around 64,000 clones, about 80% seen once. The material sequenced was CD4+ or CD8+ T cells sorted from blood, taken in a trial of the OX40 agonist ivuxolimab. These receptors were collected from an adult with an advanced solid tumor such as melanoma, head and neck, liver or kidney cancer. The CDR3 runs from the conserved cysteine through the conserved F or W. A D gene is named only where the DNA matches it firmly. Clone size is given for some rows only: seen once, a few or many times, or a class if the clone is expanded.

>TRBV9|TRBJ1-3|NA|many
TGTGCCAGCAGCGAAGATCTCAGGGGAACTGGAAACACCATATATTTT
CASSEDLRGTGNTIYF
>TRBV6-1|TRBJ1-5|NA|NA
TGTGCCAGCAGTGACCTAGACAATCAGCCCCAGCATTTT
CASSDLDNQPQHF
>TRBV11-2|TRBJ2-3|TRBD1|NA
TGTGCCAGCAGCAAGGGACAGCCGACACACACAGATACGCAGTATTTT
CASSKGQPTHTDTQYF
>TRBV9|TRBJ2-1|TRBD2|few
TGTGCCAGCAGCCAGACTAGCGGGGGGTACAATGAGCAGTTCTTC
CASSQTSGGYNEQFF
>TRBV29-1|TRBJ1-1|NA|NA
TGCAGCGTTAGAACAGGGTCGTCATACACTGAAGCTTTCTTT
CSVRTGSSYTEAFF
>TRBV5-1|TRBJ1-4|TRBD1|NA
TGCGCCAGCAGCACCGGACAGGATGAAAAACTGTTTTTT
CASSTGQDEKLFF
>TRBV5-5|TRBJ1-1|TRBD1|NA
TGTGCCAGCAGATTGGTAGGAACAGGGGGCTTCGCAGCTTTCTTT
CASRLVGTGGFAAFF
>TRBV10-2|TRBJ1-1|NA|few
TGCGCCAGCAGTATCAAGGGGGAGAACACTGAAGCTTTCTTT
CASSIKGENTEAFF
>TRBV11-3|TRBJ2-3|TRBD2|NA
TGTGCCAGCAGCCCTAGCGGGGGAGGCACAGATACGCAGTATTTT
CASSPSGGGTDTQYF
>TRBV5-4|TRBJ2-7|NA|NA
TGTGCCAGCAGCTTACCGGGGGCAGGGGGGAAAGCCTACGAGCAGTACTTC
CASSLPGAGGKAYEQYF
>TRBV19|TRBJ2-2|NA|NA
TGTGCCACCCTAGCGCCCCTTAACACCGGGGAGCTGTTTTTT
CATLAPLNTGELFF